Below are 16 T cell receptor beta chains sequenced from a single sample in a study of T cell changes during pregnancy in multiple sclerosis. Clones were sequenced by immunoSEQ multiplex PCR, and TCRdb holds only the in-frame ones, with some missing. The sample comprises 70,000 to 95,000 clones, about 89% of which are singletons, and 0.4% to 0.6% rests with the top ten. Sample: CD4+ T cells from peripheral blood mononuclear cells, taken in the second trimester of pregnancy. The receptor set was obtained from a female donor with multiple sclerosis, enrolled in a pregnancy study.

DNA of the CDR3: TGTGCCAGCAGCCCGGATCGGGGAAACACTGAAGCTTTCTTT. Protein: CASSPDRGNTEAFF. The chain employs TRBV16 and TRBJ1-1; no reliable D call. The V gene's germline CDR1 is KGHSY and CDR2 FQNENV. CDR3 length: 14 residues. Trimming removed 4 bases from V and 2 bases from J, with 11 bases in between.

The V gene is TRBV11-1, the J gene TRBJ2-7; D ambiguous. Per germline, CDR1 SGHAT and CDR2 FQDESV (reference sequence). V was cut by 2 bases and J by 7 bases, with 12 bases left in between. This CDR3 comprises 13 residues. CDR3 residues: CASSLLGSGEQYF. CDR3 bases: TGTGCCAGCAGCTTACTCGGTTCGGGTGAGCAGTACTTC.

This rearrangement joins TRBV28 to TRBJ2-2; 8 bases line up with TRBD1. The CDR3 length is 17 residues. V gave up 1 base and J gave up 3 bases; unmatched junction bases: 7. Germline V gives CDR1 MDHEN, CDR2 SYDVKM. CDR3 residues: CASSLFGRGRDTGELFF. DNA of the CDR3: TGTGCCAGCAGTTTATTCGGCAGGGGGCGCGACACCGGGGAGCTGTTTTTT.

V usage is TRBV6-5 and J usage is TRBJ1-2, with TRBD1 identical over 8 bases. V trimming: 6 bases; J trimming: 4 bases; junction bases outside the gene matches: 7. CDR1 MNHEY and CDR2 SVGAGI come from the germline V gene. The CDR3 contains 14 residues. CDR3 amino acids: CASRGTGSVYGYTF. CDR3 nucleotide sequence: TGTGCCAGCAGAGGGACAGGATCAGTCTATGGCTACACCTTC.

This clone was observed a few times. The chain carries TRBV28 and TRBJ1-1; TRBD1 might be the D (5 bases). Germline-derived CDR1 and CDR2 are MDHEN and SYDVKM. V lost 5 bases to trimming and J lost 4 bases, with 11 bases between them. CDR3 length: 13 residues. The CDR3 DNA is TGTGCCAGCAGTACCCCGGGGGGCACTGAAGCTTTCTTT. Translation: CASSTPGGTEAFF.

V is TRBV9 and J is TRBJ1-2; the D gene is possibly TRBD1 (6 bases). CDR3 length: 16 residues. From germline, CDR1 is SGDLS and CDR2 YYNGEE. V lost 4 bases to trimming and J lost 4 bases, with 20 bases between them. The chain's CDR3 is CASSLGDRPLGYGYTF. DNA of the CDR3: TGTGCCAGCAGCCTCGGAGACAGGCCGTTGGGCTATGGCTACACCTTC.

CDR3 region: CASRRQQGSHEQYF. CDR3 DNA sequence: TGTGCCAGCAGGAGACAACAGGGTTCCCACGAGCAGTACTTC. This chain joins TRBV28 and TRBJ2-7; possible D gene TRBD1, 6 bases. The CDR3 has 14 residues. The ends were cut back, 6 bases at V and 5 bases at J, with 17 bases in the middle. The V gene's germline CDR1 is MDHEN and CDR2 SYDVKM.

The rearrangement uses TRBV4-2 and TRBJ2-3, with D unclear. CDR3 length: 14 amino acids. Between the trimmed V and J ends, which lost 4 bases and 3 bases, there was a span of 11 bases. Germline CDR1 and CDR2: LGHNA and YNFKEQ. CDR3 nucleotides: TGTGCCAGCAGCCCTAAACAGACGACAGATACGCAGTATTTT. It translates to CASSPKQTTDTQYF.

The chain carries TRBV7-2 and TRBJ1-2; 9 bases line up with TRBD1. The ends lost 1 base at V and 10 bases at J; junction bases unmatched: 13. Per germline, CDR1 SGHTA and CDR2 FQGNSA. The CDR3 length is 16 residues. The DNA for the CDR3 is TGTGCCAGCAGCTTAGTCTCGGGGACAGGGACCCGTCACTACACCTTC. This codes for CASSLVSGTGTRHYTF.

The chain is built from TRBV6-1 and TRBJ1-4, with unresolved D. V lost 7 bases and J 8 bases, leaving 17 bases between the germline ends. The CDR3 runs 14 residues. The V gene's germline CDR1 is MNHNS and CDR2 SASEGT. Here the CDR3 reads CASTKVAAGEKLFF. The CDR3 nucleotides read TGTGCCAGCACCAAAGTAGCGGCGGGGGAAAAACTGTTTTTT.

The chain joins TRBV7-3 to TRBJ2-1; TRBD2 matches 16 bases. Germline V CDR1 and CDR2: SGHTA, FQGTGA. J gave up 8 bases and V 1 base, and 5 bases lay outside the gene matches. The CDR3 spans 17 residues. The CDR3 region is CASSLSGTSGGAYEQFF. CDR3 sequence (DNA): TGTGCCAGCAGCTTAAGTGGGACTAGCGGGGGGGCCTATGAGCAGTTCTTC.

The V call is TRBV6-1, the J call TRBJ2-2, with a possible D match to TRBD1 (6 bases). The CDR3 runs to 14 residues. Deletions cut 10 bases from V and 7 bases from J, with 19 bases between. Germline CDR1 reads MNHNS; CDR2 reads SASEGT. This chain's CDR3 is CATPDSLQHGELFF. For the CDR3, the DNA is TGTGCCACCCCGGACAGCTTGCAACACGGGGAGCTGTTTTTT.

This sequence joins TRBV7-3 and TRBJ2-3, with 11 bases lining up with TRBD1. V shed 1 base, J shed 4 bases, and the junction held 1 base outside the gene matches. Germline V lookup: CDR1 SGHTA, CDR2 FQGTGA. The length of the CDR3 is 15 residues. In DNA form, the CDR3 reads TGTGCCAGCAGCTTAAGGGGACAGGGGGCAGATACGCAGTATTTT. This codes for CASSLRGQGADTQYF.

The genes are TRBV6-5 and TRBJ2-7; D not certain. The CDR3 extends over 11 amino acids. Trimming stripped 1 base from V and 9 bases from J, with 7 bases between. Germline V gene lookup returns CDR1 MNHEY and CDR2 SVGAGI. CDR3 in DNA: TGTGCCAGCAGTTACTTGGCGGTGCAGTACTTC. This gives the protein CASSYLAVQYF.

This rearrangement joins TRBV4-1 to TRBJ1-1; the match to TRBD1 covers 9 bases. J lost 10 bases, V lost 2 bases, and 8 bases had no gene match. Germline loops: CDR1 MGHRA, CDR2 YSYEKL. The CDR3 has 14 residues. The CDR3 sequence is CASSQLPGQGRAFF. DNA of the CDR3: TGCGCCAGCAGCCAATTACCGGGACAGGGCAGAGCTTTCTTT.

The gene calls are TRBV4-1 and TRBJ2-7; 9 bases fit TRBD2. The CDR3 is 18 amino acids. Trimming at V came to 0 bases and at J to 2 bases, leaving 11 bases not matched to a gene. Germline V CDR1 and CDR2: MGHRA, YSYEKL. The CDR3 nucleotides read TGCGCCAGCAGCCAAGAAAGGAAGCTAGCGGGGAGAACCTACGAGCAGTACTTC. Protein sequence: CASSQERKLAGRTYEQYF.